Below, one T cell receptor beta chain is given with its context. The CDR3 runs to 12 residues. Trimming took 4 bases from V and 7 from J, leaving 13 bases between them. In germline, CDR1 is GTSNPN, CDR2 SVGIG (reference sequence). This record comes from a study of blood T cell repertoires in COVID-19. Study summary: The United States, Italy and Spain provided the acute and convalescent COVID-19 samples. In each case, the material was cDNA or gDNA derived from T cells, B-cell-depleted T cells, or PBMCs.

Profiling relied on immunoSEQ multiplex PCR, and the TCRdb table lists in-frame clones only, not all of them. This sample has about 200,000 clones, with roughly 86% found just once. Across 20 to 25 US areas, participants ranged in age from 18 to 89 years. Cohorts were based on clinical histories the participants reported. V and J are TRBV30 and TRBJ1-1; possibly TRBD1 for D (5 bases). The source is a woman aged 25 to 45 with acute COVID-19. The sequenced sample consisted of PBMCs or T cells enriched from blood (not recorded which). CDR3 bases: TGTGCCTGGAAAGGCAGGGAAAATGAAGCTTTCTTT. Translation gives CAWKGRENEAFF. Full variable domain (remainder filled in from reference TRBV30 and TRBJ1-1): SQTIHQWPATLVQPVGSPLSLECTVEGTSNPNLYWYRQAAGRGLQLLFYSVGIGQISSEVPQNLSASRPQDRQFILSSKKLLLSDSGFYLCAWKGRENEAFFGQGTRLTVV.